These T cell receptor beta chains were read from a single sample in a study of T cell repertoires in cytomegalovirus infection. TCRdb reprocessed the reads with MiXCR, giving one entry per CDR3 protein. The sample records about 360,000 distinct CDR3 sequences, around 18% being singletons. The sample taken for sequencing was PBMCs. The origin of the receptors is a human donor in good health (CMV status not recorded). Some clones in this sample may be carry-over from other donors' samples. CDR3s include the opening cysteine and the closing phenylalanine or tryptophan. A D gene is named only where the DNA matches it firmly. Clone sizes are given selectively: once, few, many, or a class where the clone is expanded.

d_call	v_call	clone_size	j_call	cdr3_aa	cdr3_nt
-	TRBV12-3/TRBV12-4	-	TRBJ2-5	CASRRSIQETQYF	TGTGCCAGCAGACGGAGCATCCAAGAGACCCAGTACTTC
TRBD1	TRBV12-3/TRBV12-4	many	TRBJ1-1	CASSWGQGSTEAFF	TGTGCCAGCAGTTGGGGACAGGGTAGCACTGAAGCTTTCTTT
-	TRBV19	many	TRBJ2-3	CASSIRWTADTQYF	TGTGCCAGTAGTATACGGTGGACTGCAGATACGCAGTATTTT
TRBD1	TRBV12-3/TRBV12-4	-	TRBJ2-7	CASSWDSGDEQYF	TGTGCCAGCAGTTGGGACAGCGGTGACGAGCAGTACTTC
TRBD1	TRBV7-9	many	TRBJ2-2	CASSETGRTGELFF	TGTGCCAGCAGCGAGACAGGGAGAACCGGGGAGCTGTTTTTT
TRBD1	TRBV6-8	-	TRBJ2-5	CASKRGQGAETQYF	TGTGCCAGCAAACGGGGACAGGGTGCGGAGACCCAGTACTTC
-	TRBV7-9	-	TRBJ2-1	CASSQSVRDEFF	TGTGCCAGCAGCCAAAGCGTAAGGGACGAGTTCTTC
-	TRBV25-1	-	TRBJ2-5	CASSDLAGAQETQYF	TGTGCCAGCAGTGATTTAGCCGGGGCCCAAGAGACCCAGTACTTC
-	TRBV3-1	few	TRBJ2-3	CASSQFTRGGTDTQYF	TGTGCCAGCAGCCAGTTTACTAGAGGGGGAACAGATACGCAGTATTTT
-	TRBV20-1	few	TRBJ1-5	CSASRGGGYSNQPQHF	TGCAGTGCTAGCCGGGGGGGGGGCTATAGCAATCAGCCCCAGCATTTT
-	TRBV7-2	many	TRBJ2-7	CASSLKVTLAGSYEQYF	TGTGCCAGCAGCTTAAAGGTGACCTTAGCCGGCTCCTACGAGCAGTACTTC
TRBD2	TRBV7-9	many	TRBJ2-7	CASSFVVSLAAYEQYF	TGTGCCAGCAGCTTTGTGGTCTCACTAGCGGCGTACGAGCAGTACTTC
-	TRBV7-9	many	TRBJ2-1	CASSLRTDVYNEQFF	TGTGCCAGCAGCTTAAGGACAGATGTCTACAATGAGCAGTTCTTC
-	TRBV7-2	few	TRBJ2-5	CASSPWAGAQETQYF	TGTGCCAGCAGCCCCTGGGCCGGAGCCCAAGAGACCCAGTACTTC
TRBD1	TRBV5-1	-	TRBJ2-4	CASSPTPTGIVIQYF	TGCGCCAGCAGCCCCACTCCGACAGGGATCGTCATTCAGTACTTC
-	TRBV5-1	-	TRBJ2-6	CASRQSSGANVLTF	TGCGCCAGCAGACAGAGCTCTGGGGCCAACGTCCTGACTTTC
TRBD1	TRBV7-8	many	TRBJ2-5	CASSTKTGKIGETQYF	TGTGCCAGCAGCACCAAGACAGGGAAGATCGGAGAGACCCAGTACTTC
TRBD2	TRBV7-9	few	TRBJ2-3	CASSPRTSLVEDTQYF	TGTGCCAGCAGCCCTAGGACTAGTTTGGTCGAAGATACGCAGTATTTT
-	TRBV2	-	TRBJ2-3	CASSDDGGRTDTQYF	TGTGCCAGCAGTGACGACGGGGGGCGCACAGATACGCAGTATTTT
TRBD1	TRBV12-3/TRBV12-4	few	TRBJ2-1	CASSFNAGTGGHEQFF	TGTGCCAGCAGTTTTAACGCCGGGACAGGTGGACATGAGCAGTTCTTC
-	TRBV7-9	-	TRBJ2-1	CASSRRIGYEQFF	TGTGCCAGCAGCCGCCGAATCGGCTATGAGCAGTTCTTC
-	TRBV7-2	many	TRBJ1-1	CASSPDGHLTEAFF	TGTGCCAGCAGCCCCGACGGGCACCTCACTGAAGCTTTCTTT
-	TRBV10-3	few	TRBJ1-6	CAISDSGRFNSPLHF	TGTGCCATCAGTGACTCCGGACGGTTTAATTCACCCCTCCACTTT
TRBD1	TRBV12-3/TRBV12-4	many	TRBJ1-1	CASSTMDRESGEAFF	TGTGCCAGCAGTACCATGGACAGGGAATCTGGTGAAGCTTTCTTT
-	TRBV7-2	many	TRBJ2-5	CASSQTGGTETQYF	TGTGCCAGCAGCCAAACAGGCGGCACAGAGACCCAGTACTTC
TRBD1	TRBV2	-	TRBJ1-6	CASRTRTGYSPLHF	TGTGCCAGCAGGACACGGACAGGGTATTCACCCCTCCACTTT
-	TRBV2	few	TRBJ2-7	CASTRQYEQYF	TGTGCCAGCACCCGACAGTACGAGCAGTACTTC
-	TRBV6-2/TRBV6-3	many	TRBJ2-1	CASSYTDRNNEQFF	TGTGCCAGCAGTTACACGGACAGAAACAATGAGCAGTTCTTC
-	TRBV4-3	-	TRBJ2-1	CASSQDGWVDEQFF	TGCGCCAGCAGCCAAGATGGCTGGGTGGATGAGCAGTTCTTC
TRBD1	TRBV19	-	TRBJ1-5	CASSIIGDRGSNQPQHF	TGTGCCAGTAGTATTATTGGGGACAGGGGAAGCAATCAGCCCCAGCATTTT
-	TRBV6-6	-	TRBJ2-5	CASSPSRQEAETQYF	TGTGCCAGCAGTCCTTCGCGACAGGAGGCAGAGACCCAGTACTTC
-	TRBV12-3/TRBV12-4	few	TRBJ1-1	CASSLARGMNTEAFF	TGTGCCAGCAGTTTAGCGCGGGGGATGAACACTGAAGCTTTCTTT